Sequencing of this T cell receptor beta chain was carried out in a study of human T cells and chemical hapten exposure. Study-level background: Patients having alopecia areata, totalis or universalis were mostly female.

Time point indicated: patch test 2, 6 weeks after DPC sensitization. Treatment indicated: therapeutic diphenylcyclopropenone sensitization with weekly scalp DPC. Donation of samples came from alopecia patients who were 18 to 70 years old and suitable for DPC. This clonotype was counted a few times. The CDR3 runs to 13 residues. CDR1 is SGHTA, CDR2 FQGNSA, per germline. V lost 8 bases to trimming and J lost 1 base, with 12 bases between them. The library attached unique molecular identifiers to individual cDNA molecules. TCRdb re-derived calls from the RACE reads in MiXCR, one entry per CDR3 protein. The sample has tens of thousands of distinct CDR3 sequences, roughly a tenth seen once.

The receptor was derived from a man aged 30-40 years with alopecia areata. Some clones in this sample may be carry-over from other donors' samples. This chain joins TRBV7-2 and TRBJ2-7; D call uncertain. The sequenced sample was whole blood, obtained in connection with sensitization to the hapten diphenylcyclopropenone (DPC). The CDR3 nucleotides read TGTGCCAGCCGCCGGACGGAATCCTACGAGCAGTACTTC. As protein: CASRRTESYEQYF.